This TCR beta chain was sequenced for a study of beta chain features in type 1 diabetes. Expressed TCRB transcripts were sequenced after all isolated RNA was converted to cDNA. Only in-frame clones appear in the TCRdb table, and some are missing; sequencing was by immunoSEQ multiplex PCR. The data hold hundreds of thousands of clones, with roughly 12% observed a single time. A few counts support this clone. Germline V gene sequence: CDR1 SEHNR, CDR2 FQNEAQ (reference sequence). The CDR3 covers 13 residues. The germline V and J ends were trimmed by 5 bases and 7 bases, with 15 bases remaining between them.

Sequencing used naive CD4+ T cells from blood. The source of this sequence is a man younger than 30 in good health. This chain connects TRBV7-9 to TRBJ2-7; TRBD2 might be the D (6 bases). CDR3 region: CASSPSLGGEQYF. The CDR3 nucleotides are TGTGCCAGCAGCCCCTCCCTCGGGGGAGAGCAGTACTTC.